The entry that follows covers one T cell receptor beta chain sequence. Its antigen is unidentified. This entry belongs to a study of blood T cells in healthy people across ages. The use of a sample-barcoded 5' primer and a J-beta primer mix characterized a second PCR of about 7 to 12 cycles. TCRdb independently ran MiXCR on the 5' RACE reads; one entry per CDR3 protein. The sample records 630,000 or so distinct CDR3 sequences, 25% to 30% being singletons. In terms of origin and age, donors were healthy Caucasian individuals from Russia aged about 6 to 95. V gave up 4 bases and J gave up 5 bases, with 18 bases separating them. CDR1 SEHNR and CDR2 FQNEAQ come from the germline V gene (reference sequence). The CDR3 runs to 15 residues. Findings and caveats of the study: A greater number of naive CD4+ cells and higher diversity distinguished long-lived donors from aged donors.

The sequenced material came from blood. The chain employs TRBV7-9 and TRBJ2-7; the D gene is possibly TRBD1 (6 bases). The receptor comes from a woman of 80 years or more in good health. CDR3 amino acids: CASSSKQGVLHEQYF. The DNA of the CDR3 is TGTGCCAGCAGCTCCAAACAGGGAGTTCTGCACGAGCAGTACTTC.